Below are 4 T cell receptor beta chains sequenced from a single sample in a study of T cells in Graves' hyperthyroidism and ophthalmopathy. RNA transcripts gave rise to amplified TCR beta CDR3 regions. Initially, a first-round RT-PCR of the TCR CDR3 employed the HTBI primer set. Via MiXCR, TCRdb re-called the multiplex PCR reads, giving one row per CDR3 protein. The sample records hundreds of thousands of distinct CDR3 sequences, over 35% being singletons. The sample consisted of blood. The receptors were gathered from a woman in her forties with Graves' hyperthyroidism.

This clonotype was seen at least ten times. The chain carries TRBV10-3 and TRBJ1-1; D uncertain. The V end was cut by 4 bases, the J end by 0 bases, with 12 bases between. The CDR3 loop spans 15 amino acids. Looked up from germline, CDR1 is ENHRY and CDR2 is SYGVKD. The CDR3 here is CAISVGTNMNTEAFF. DNA of the CDR3: TGTGCCATCAGTGTAGGCACAAACATGAACACTGAAGCTTTCTTT.

This clonotype was counted only a few times. The gene calls are TRBV7-9 and TRBJ2-3, with D hard to call. CDR3 length: 17 residues. The germline V gene encodes CDR1 SEHNR and CDR2 FQNEAQ (reference sequence). With 1 base removed from V and 6 bases from J, the gap between germline ends came to 20 bases. The CDR3 protein is CASSLDRSSLGGDTQYF. The CDR3 bases are TGTGCCAGCAGCTTAGACAGATCCTCTTTAGGTGGGGATACGCAGTATTTT.

CDR3 sequence (DNA): TGCGCCAGCAGCTTGGCCGGCGGGACAGAGAATGAAAAACTGTTTTTT. Translation: CASSLAGGTENEKLFF. The chain carries TRBV5-1 and TRBJ1-4, with 7 bases aligning to TRBD1. The germline gives CDR1 SGHRS, CDR2 YFSETQ. Trimming took 0 bases from V and 5 from J; bases not matched to a gene: 7. The CDR3 totals 16 residues.

This clonotype was detected a few times. J is TRBJ1-2 and V is TRBV6-6; no firm D call. Trimming removed 6 bases from V and 1 base from J, with 15 bases in between. Germline V CDR1 and CDR2: MNHNY, SVGAGI (reference sequence). The CDR3 totals 15 residues. This chain's CDR3 is CASSSHTEINYGYTF. CDR3 nucleotides: TGTGCCAGCAGCTCACACACGGAGATTAACTATGGCTACACCTTC.